These 14 T cell receptor beta chains were sequenced from one sample in a study of blood T cells in healthy people across ages. The use of a sample-barcoded 5' primer and a J-beta primer mix characterized a second PCR of 7 to 11 cycles. TCRdb reprocessed the 5' RACE reads via MiXCR and lists one record per CDR3 protein. Of 700,000 to 850,000 distinct CDR3 sequences in the sample, roughly 35% were seen once. The specimen was blood. These receptors were collected from a man younger than 35 in good health.

This clonotype was counted a single time. A much larger clonotype is one base distant, so this may be a read error. The chain links TRBV20-1 to TRBJ2-7; a weak D match, TRBD2 (5 bases). V lost 5 bases to trimming and J lost 7 bases, with 18 bases between them. The germline V gene encodes CDR1 DFQATT and CDR2 SNEGSKA (reference sequence). The CDR3 spans 13 residues. CDR3 nucleotides: TGCAGTGCTCTCCCCCCACTAGAGGATGAGCAGTACTTC. This gives the protein CSALPPLEDEQYF.

In the case of this clonotype: A much larger clone sits a single nucleotide away, making a read error possible. V gene TRBV7-9 combines with J gene TRBJ2-7; the match to TRBD1 covers 10 bases. The CDR3 is made up of 16 amino acids. Germline V lookup: CDR1 SEHNR, CDR2 FQNEAQ (reference sequence). J lost 7 bases, V lost 6 bases, and 15 bases had no gene match. The CDR3 DNA reads as TGTGCCAGCAGTACGACAGACAGGGGGCCTTACAATGAGCAGTACTTC. As protein: CASSTTDRGPYNEQYF.

This clonotype appeared a few times. The V call is TRBV9, the J call TRBJ2-3; 8 positions match TRBD2. Per germline, CDR1 SGDLS and CDR2 YYNGEE. The junction had 7 bases not matched to a gene; V was cut back by 6 bases and J by 4 bases. CDR3 size: 14 residues. The CDR3 bases are TGTGCCAGCAACACGGGGGGGCCCGCAGATACGCAGTATTTT. Residues: CASNTGGPADTQYF.

The CDR3 spells CASSLRSGNTGELFF. The CDR3 DNA is TGTGCCAGCAGTCTACGATCCGGCAACACCGGGGAGCTGTTTTTT. V and J are TRBV12-3 or TRBV12-4 and TRBJ2-2; no clear D gene. The CDR3 consists of 15 residues. The V end was cut by 5 bases, the J end by 2 bases, with 12 bases between.

This clonotype showed up just once. The V and J genes are TRBV3-1 and TRBJ2-5; D is perhaps TRBD1 (6 bases). The CDR3 is made up of 14 amino acids. V was clipped by 0 bases and J by 11 bases, with 16 bases between them. From germline, CDR1 is LGHDT and CDR2 YNNKEL (reference sequence). CDR3 in DNA: TGTGCCAGCAGCCAAGAGAGGTGGGGGCCGGAGCAGTACTTC. Its translation is CASSQERWGPEQYF.

In this sample, this clonotype turned up once. V gene TRBV11-2 combines with J gene TRBJ2-5; D not certain. The DNA matches TRBJ2-7 better at its end, which makes the J call doubtful. The CDR3 extends over 12 amino acids. Germline lookup yields CDR1 SGHAT and CDR2 FQNNGV. DNA for the CDR3: TGTGCCAGCAGCCCCTTTAGTATCGAGCAGTACTTC. This translates into CASSPFSIEQYF.

In its sample, this clonotype was seen a few times. CDR3 DNA sequence: TGTGCCAGCAGCTTAGACCCTACAGGGATAGAAAGGGGGGAGCAGTTCTTC. Translated, it gives CASSLDPTGIERGEQFF. The J gene is TRBJ2-1, the V gene TRBV7-2, with D tentatively TRBD1 (6 bases). Germline CDR1 SGHTA, CDR2 FQGNSA. Trimming took 1 base from V and 10 from J, leaving 23 bases between them. CDR3 size: 17 residues. The whole variable domain, remainder taken from reference TRBV7-2 and TRBJ2-1, is GAGVSQSPSNKVTEKGKDVELRCDPISGHTALYWYRQSLGQGLEFLIYFQGNSAPDKSGLPSDRFSAERTGGSVSTLTIQRTQQEDSAVYLCASSLDPTGIERGEQFFGPGTRLTVL.

The chain joins TRBV10-3 to TRBJ2-1; TRBD2 agrees at 8 bases. Trimming at V came to 6 bases and at J to 8 bases, leaving 15 bases not matched to a gene. This CDR3 region has 16 residues. Germline V gene lookup returns CDR1 ENHRY and CDR2 SYGVKD. As DNA, the CDR3 is TGTGCCATCAGCACCAGTAGCGGGGAGTTCGGTCATGAGCAGTTCTTC. Translating it yields CAISTSSGEFGHEQFF.

This clonotype was counted ten times or more. The chain carries TRBV20-1 and TRBJ1-2; no clear D. The CDR3 loop spans 13 amino acids. The germline V and J ends were trimmed by 1 base and 2 bases, with 8 bases remaining between them. The germline V gene has CDR1 DFQATT and CDR2 SNEGSKA (reference sequence). The CDR3 sequence: CSARGRSNYGYTF. Here the CDR3 DNA reads TGCAGTGCTAGAGGACGGTCGAACTATGGCTACACCTTC.

V is TRBV6-5 and J is TRBJ2-5; 10 bases agree with TRBD1. The germline V gene encodes CDR1 MNHEY and CDR2 SVGAGI. The CDR3 contains 15 residues. V trimming: 2 bases; J trimming: 2 bases; junction bases outside the gene matches: 2. CDR3 bases: TGTGCCAGCAGTTACCAGGGACAGGGGCAAGAGACCCAGTACTTC. Translating it yields CASSYQGQGQETQYF.

This clonotype appeared a few times. This sequence joins TRBV11-2 and TRBJ2-4, with TRBD1 matching 7 bases. The CDR3 runs 16 residues. Losses at the gene ends were 3 bases for V and 2 bases for J; bases not matched to a gene: 7. Looked up from germline, CDR1 is SGHAT and CDR2 is FQNNGV. The CDR3 is CASSLGQQGTKNIQYF. The CDR3 DNA reads as TGTGCCAGCAGCTTGGGCCAACAGGGGACCAAAAACATTCAGTACTTC.

This clonotype was seen a few times. The rearrangement uses TRBV20-1 and TRBJ1-1, with a weak D call TRBD1 (5 bases). Germline V gives CDR1 DFQATT, CDR2 SNEGSKA (reference sequence). There are 11 residues in the CDR3. Trimming removed 8 bases at V and 6 bases at J, with 13 bases between. CDR3 sequence (DNA): TGCAGTCCGTACAGGTCCCCTGAAGCTTTCTTT. This translates into CSPYRSPEAFF.

The V call is TRBV7-2, the J call TRBJ2-5, with 12 bases fitting TRBD2. Germline V CDR1 and CDR2: SGHTA, FQGNSA. This CDR3 region has 14 residues. The trim removed 4 bases at V and 4 bases at J, leaving 1 base unmatched. The CDR3 region has the DNA TGTGCCAGCAGCTCTAGCGGGAGGGGAGAGACCCAGTACTTC. It specifies CASSSSGRGETQYF.

This rearrangement joins TRBV5-1 to TRBJ1-1; 9 bases fit TRBD1. Trimming took 2 bases from V and 3 from J; bases not matched to a gene: 5. CDR1 is SGHRS, CDR2 YFSETQ, per germline. The CDR3 contains 15 residues. In DNA, the CDR3 is TGCGCCAGCAGCTTAGACAGGGGGTATGACACTGAAGCTTTCTTT. Its translation: CASSLDRGYDTEAFF.